The present entry profiles one T cell receptor (beta chain) with its context. Antigen: not known. Germline loops: CDR1 MNHEY, CDR2 SMNVEV (reference sequence). J lost 4 bases, V lost 3 bases, and 8 bases had no gene match. The CDR3 spans 15 residues. The sample is drawn from a study of CD8 T cell repertoires and HIV-1 epitope variants. Study in general: Tested: three Gag epitope families, Nef HW9 and YT9. An uncultured baseline aliquot held 1M T cells. Whole-study results and caveats: A handful of clonotypes recognized Nef KF9, one HW9, none TAALDMSHF.

Method: immunoSEQ multiplex PCR; TCRdb's copy keeps in-frame clones and lacks some. The profile shows about 7,100 clones, 66% of them singletons. Sequencing was performed on cultured CD8+ T cells derived from PBMCs. This receptor was taken from a male donor with HIV. The chain links TRBV27 to TRBJ1-2, with TRBD1 identical over 7 bases. Here the CDR3 DNA reads TGTGCCAGCAGTTTCGGCGGACAGGACGGCTATGGCTACACCTTC. Its protein product is CASSFGGQDGYGYTF.